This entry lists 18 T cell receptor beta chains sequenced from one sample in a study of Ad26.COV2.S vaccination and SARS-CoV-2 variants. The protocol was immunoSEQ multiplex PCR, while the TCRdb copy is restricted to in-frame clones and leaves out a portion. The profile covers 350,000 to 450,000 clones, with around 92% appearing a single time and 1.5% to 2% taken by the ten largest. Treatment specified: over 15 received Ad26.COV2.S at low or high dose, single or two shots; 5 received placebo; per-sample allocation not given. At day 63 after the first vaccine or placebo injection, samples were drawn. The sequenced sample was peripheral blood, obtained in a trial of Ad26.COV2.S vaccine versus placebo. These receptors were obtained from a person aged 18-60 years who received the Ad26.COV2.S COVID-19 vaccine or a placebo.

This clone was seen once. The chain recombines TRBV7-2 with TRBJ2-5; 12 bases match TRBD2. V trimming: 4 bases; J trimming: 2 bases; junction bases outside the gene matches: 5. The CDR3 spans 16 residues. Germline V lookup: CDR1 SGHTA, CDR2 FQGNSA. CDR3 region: CASSSSSGGVQETQYF. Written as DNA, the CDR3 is TGTGCCAGCAGCTCTTCTAGCGGGGGGGTTCAAGAGACCCAGTACTTC.

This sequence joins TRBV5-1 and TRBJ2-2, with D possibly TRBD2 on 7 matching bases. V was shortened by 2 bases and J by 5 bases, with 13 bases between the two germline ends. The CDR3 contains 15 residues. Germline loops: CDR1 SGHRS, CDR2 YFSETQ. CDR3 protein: CASSFGGPKTGELFF. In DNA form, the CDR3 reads TGCGCCAGCAGCTTCGGGGGGCCAAAAACCGGGGAGCTGTTTTTT.

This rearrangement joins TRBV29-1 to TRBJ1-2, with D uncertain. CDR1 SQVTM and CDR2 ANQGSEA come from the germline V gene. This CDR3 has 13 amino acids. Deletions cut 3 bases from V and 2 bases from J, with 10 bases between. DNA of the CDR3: TGCAGCGTTGAGACCCGGGAGAACTATGGCTACACCTTC. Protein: CSVETRENYGYTF.

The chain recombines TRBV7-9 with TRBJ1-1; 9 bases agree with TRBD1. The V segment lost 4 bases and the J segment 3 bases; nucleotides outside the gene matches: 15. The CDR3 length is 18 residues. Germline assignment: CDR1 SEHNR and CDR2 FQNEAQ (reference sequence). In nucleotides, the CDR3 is TGTGCCAGCAGCTCCCGCGGATACAGGGGGCGAAGTGACACTGAAGCTTTCTTT. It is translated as CASSSRGYRGRSDTEAFF.

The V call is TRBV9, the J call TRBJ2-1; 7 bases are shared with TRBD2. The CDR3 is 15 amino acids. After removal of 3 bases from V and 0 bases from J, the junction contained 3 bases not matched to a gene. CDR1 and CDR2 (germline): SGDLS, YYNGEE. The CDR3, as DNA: TGTGCCAGCAGCGCTTGGGGGGGCTCCTACAATGAGCAGTTCTTC. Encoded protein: CASSAWGGSYNEQFF.

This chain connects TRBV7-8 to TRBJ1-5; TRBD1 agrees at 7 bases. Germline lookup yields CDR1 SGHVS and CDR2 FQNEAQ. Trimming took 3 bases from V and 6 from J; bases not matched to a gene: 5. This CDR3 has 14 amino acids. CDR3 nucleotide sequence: TGTGCCAGCAGCTTCGACAGGGTGTCTCAGCCCCAGCATTTT. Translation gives CASSFDRVSQPQHF.

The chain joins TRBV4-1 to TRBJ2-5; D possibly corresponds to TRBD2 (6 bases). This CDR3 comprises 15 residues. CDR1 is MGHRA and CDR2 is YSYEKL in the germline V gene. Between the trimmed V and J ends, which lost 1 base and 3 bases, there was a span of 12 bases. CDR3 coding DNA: TGCGCCAGCAGCCAAGGGGGCGGGAAAAAAGAGACCCAGTACTTC. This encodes CASSQGGGKKETQYF.

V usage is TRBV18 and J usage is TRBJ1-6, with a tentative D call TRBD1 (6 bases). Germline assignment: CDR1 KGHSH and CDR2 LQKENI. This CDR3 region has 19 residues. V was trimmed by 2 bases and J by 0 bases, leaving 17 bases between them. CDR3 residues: CASSPATGAVSSYNSPLHF. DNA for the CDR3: TGTGCCAGCTCACCAGCGACAGGCGCCGTGAGCTCCTATAATTCACCCCTCCACTTT.

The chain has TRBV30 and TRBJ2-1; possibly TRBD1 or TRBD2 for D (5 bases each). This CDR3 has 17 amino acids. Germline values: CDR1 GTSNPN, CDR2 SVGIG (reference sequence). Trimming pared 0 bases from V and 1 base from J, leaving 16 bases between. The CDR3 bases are TGTGCCTGGAGTGTACACTGGGGACGGCTATCCTACAATGAGCAGTTCTTC. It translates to CAWSVHWGRLSYNEQFF.

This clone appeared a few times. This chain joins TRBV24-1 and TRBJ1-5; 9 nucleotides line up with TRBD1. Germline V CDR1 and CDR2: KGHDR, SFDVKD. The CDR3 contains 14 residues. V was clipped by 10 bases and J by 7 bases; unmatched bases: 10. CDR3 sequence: CATSTGGGMQPQHF. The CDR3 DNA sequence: TGTGCCACTTCGACAGGGGGGGGGATGCAGCCCCAGCATTTT.

The CDR3 coding sequence is TGTGCCAGCAGCTTGGGGTGGGACACAGATACGCAGTATTTT. Translation gives CASSLGWDTDTQYF. The rearrangement joins TRBV5-5 to TRBJ2-3, with D unclear. Trimming removed 0 bases from V and 2 bases from J, with 7 bases in between. Germline assignment: CDR1 SGHKS and CDR2 YYEKEE (reference sequence). This CDR3 spans 14 amino acids.

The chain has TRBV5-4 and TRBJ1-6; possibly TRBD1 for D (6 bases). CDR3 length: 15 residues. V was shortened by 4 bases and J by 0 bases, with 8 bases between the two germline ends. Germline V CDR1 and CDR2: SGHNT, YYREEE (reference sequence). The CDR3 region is CASSLGGSYNSPLHF. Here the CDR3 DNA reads TGTGCCAGCAGCCTAGGGGGCTCCTATAATTCACCCCTCCACTTT.

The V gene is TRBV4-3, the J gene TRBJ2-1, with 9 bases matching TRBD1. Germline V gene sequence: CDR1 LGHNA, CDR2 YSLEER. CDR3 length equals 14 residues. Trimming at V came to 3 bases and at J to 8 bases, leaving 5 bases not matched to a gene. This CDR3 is CASSQLQGADEQFF. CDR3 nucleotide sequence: TGCGCCAGCAGCCAGCTACAGGGGGCCGATGAGCAGTTCTTC.

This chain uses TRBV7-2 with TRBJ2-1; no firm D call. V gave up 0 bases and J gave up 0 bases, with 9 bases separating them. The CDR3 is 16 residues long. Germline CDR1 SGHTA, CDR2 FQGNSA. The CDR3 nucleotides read TGTGCCAGCAGCTTAGCGCGGCAGAGCTCCTACAATGAGCAGTTCTTC. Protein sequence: CASSLARQSSYNEQFF.

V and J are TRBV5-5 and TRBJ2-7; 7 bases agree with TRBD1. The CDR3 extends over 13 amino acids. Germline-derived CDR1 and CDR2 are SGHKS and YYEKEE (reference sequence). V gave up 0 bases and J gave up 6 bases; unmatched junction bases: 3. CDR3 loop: CASSLADRVEQYF. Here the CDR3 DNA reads TGTGCCAGCAGCTTGGCTGACAGGGTCGAGCAGTACTTC.

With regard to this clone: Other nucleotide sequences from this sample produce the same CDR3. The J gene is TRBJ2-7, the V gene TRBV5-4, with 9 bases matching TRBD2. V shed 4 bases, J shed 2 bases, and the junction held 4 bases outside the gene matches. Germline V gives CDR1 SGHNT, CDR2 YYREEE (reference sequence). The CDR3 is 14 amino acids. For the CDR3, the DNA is TGTGCCAGCAGCCGAAGCGGGGGGACCTACGAGCAGTACTTC. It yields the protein CASSRSGGTYEQYF. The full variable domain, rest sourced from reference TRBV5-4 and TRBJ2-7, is ETGVTQSPTHLIKTRGQQVTLRCSSQSGHNTVSWYQQALGQGPQFIFQYYREEENGRGNFPPRFSGLQFPNYSSELNVNALELDDSALYLCASSRSGGTYEQYFGPGTRLTVT.

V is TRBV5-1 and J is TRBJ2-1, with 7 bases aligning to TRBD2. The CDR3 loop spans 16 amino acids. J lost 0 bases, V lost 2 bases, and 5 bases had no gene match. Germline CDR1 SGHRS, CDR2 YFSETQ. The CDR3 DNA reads TGCGCCAGCAGCTTCGGGGGGACCTACTCCTACAATGAGCAGTTCTTC. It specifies CASSFGGTYSYNEQFF.

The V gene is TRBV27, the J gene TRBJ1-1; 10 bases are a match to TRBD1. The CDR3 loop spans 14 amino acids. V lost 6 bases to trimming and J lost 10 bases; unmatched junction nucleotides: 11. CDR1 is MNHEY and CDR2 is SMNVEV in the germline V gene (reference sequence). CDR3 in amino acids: CASSANDRGRGAFF. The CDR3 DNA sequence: TGTGCCAGCAGCGCAAACGACAGGGGGCGCGGAGCTTTCTTT.